This T cell receptor (beta chain) was recorded in a study of identical twins. Broader study findings: Among monozygotic twins, out-of-frame TCR alpha sharing exceeded what models predicted. Out-of-frame beta chain sequences displayed weaker excess sharing between twins.

Germline assignment: CDR1 MGHDK and CDR2 SYGVNS. CDR3 length: 11 residues. Trimming left V 4 bases short and J 5 bases short, with 5 bases between. This clonotype came up many times. Antigen specificity is unknown. A universal primer site came from template switching; cDNA carried unique molecular identifiers. In TCRdb, the 5' RACE reads were re-called with MiXCR into one record per CDR3 protein. The table shows some 1,700,000 distinct CDR3 sequences, with about 31% occurring only once. The source material was cord blood. The clonotype was recovered from a newborn girl in good health. The chain joins TRBV25-1 to TRBJ2-5, with D tentatively TRBD2 (5 bases). The CDR3 region is CASSGGETQYF. Here the CDR3 DNA reads TGTGCCAGCAGTGGAGGGGAGACCCAGTACTTC.